A selection of T cell receptor beta chains follows, all from one sample in a study of blood T cell repertoires in COVID-19. Some clones are missing from TCRdb's copy, which holds only in-frame ones; the method was immunoSEQ multiplex PCR. The sample holds about 82,000 clones, around 89% seen once. Sequencing was carried out using PBMCs or T cells enriched from blood (not recorded which). These receptors originate from a woman between 50 and 59 years old with acute COVID-19. CDR3s include the opening cysteine and the closing phenylalanine or tryptophan. The order of the fields is J gene, V gene, CDR3 protein.

>TRBJ1-3|TRBV10-2
CASSRGLDGNTIYF
>TRBJ2-7|TRBV29-1
CSARDTTYEQYF
>TRBJ2-7|TRBV12-3/TRBV12-4
CASSWEYEQYF
>TRBJ2-1|TRBV5-1
CASSLGQGAYNEQFF
>TRBJ1-1|TRBV5-4
CASSLDPDSTNTEAFF
>TRBJ2-7|TRBV5-1
CASSPGQGAREQYF
>TRBJ2-2|TRBV6-2/TRBV6-3
CASSLASYSNTGELFF
>TRBJ1-6|TRBV5-1
CASSSGGGYSPLHF
>TRBJ2-2|TRBV28
CASMGQGFTGELFF
>TRBJ2-7|TRBV7-2
CASSLVHSGSPYEQYF
>TRBJ1-1|TRBV9
CASSTEQGGTEAFF
>TRBJ2-1|TRBV24-1
CATSDSFYNEQFF
>TRBJ1-1|TRBV2
CASSGHRDRGFTEAFF
>TRBJ2-4|TRBV5-1
CASSFTSPAGAKNIQYF
>TRBJ2-1|TRBV14
CASSQGAPFYNEQFF
>TRBJ2-7|TRBV18
CASSHGLAGRREQYF
>TRBJ1-5|TRBV6-6
CASSLGTGVSGQPQHF
>TRBJ2-3|TRBV9
CASSAPPGVGRDTQYF
>TRBJ2-3|TRBV6-5
CASSYPGLAGADTQYF
>TRBJ1-6|TRBV30
CAWRTGIYNSPLHF
>TRBJ2-1|TRBV9
CASSGGLYNEQFF
>TRBJ2-1|TRBV12-5
CASGLVLGGPYNEQFF
>TRBJ2-7|TRBV29-1
CSVRRGTTTGYEQYF
>TRBJ1-2|TRBV24-1
CATSDFDTGYGYTF
>TRBJ2-1|TRBV10-3
CAISQTSGSYNEQFF
>TRBJ2-1|TRBV5-1
CASSLGTSGSGEQFF
>TRBJ1-5|TRBV6-1
CASSEKDRGYQPQHF
>TRBJ2-1|TRBV11-3
CASSPPSGSNNEQFF
>TRBJ2-1|TRBV6-5
CASQDYNNGQFF
>TRBJ2-3|TRBV29-1
CSVLIRTGSTDTQYF
>TRBJ1-2|TRBV15
CATRRGGGVGYTF
>TRBJ1-4|TRBV3-1/TRBV3-2
CASSQDGRGTNEKLFF
>TRBJ2-7|TRBV29-1
CSVEAGSQEQYF
>TRBJ2-2|TRBV30
CALLRTGNTGELFF